The rows below give T cell receptor beta chains drawn from one sample of a study of T cell responses to AZD1222 COVID-19 vaccine. Only in-frame clones appear in the TCRdb table, and some are missing; sequencing was by immunoSEQ multiplex PCR. The sample consists of roughly 100,000 clones, approximately 88% of them appearing once. Sequencing was performed on peripheral blood, taken on day 0 of AZD1222 vaccination. The receptors here all came from an adult in good health. The CDR3 runs from the conserved cysteine through the conserved F or W. Each record gives: clone size, J gene, V gene, D gene, CDR3 protein, CDR3 DNA. A D gene is named only where the DNA matches it firmly. Not all rows give a size; the values are once, few, many and, for expanded clones, a class.

abundance: .
j_gene: TRBJ1-1
v_gene: TRBV6-5
d_gene: TRBD1
CDR3aa: CASSSTGGYTEAFF
CDR3nt: TGTGCCAGCAGTAGTACAGGGGGTTACACTGAAGCTTTCTTT

abundance: .
j_gene: TRBJ2-5
v_gene: TRBV4-1
d_gene: .
CDR3aa: CASSQGDGGPIETQYF
CDR3nt: TGCGCCAGCAGCCAAGGAGACGGGGGGCCGATTGAGACCCAGTACTTC

abundance: .
j_gene: TRBJ1-6
v_gene: TRBV5-5
d_gene: .
CDR3aa: CASSPEQGANSPLHF
CDR3nt: TGTGCCAGCAGCCCAGAACAGGGCGCCAATTCACCCCTCCACTTT

abundance: .
j_gene: TRBJ1-2
v_gene: TRBV11-2
d_gene: TRBD1
CDR3aa: CASSLLTGDGYTF
CDR3nt: TGTGCCAGCAGCTTATTAACAGGGGATGGCTACACCTTC

abundance: few
j_gene: TRBJ1-2
v_gene: TRBV11-2
d_gene: .
CDR3aa: CASSLDPAGWYGYTF
CDR3nt: TGTGCCAGCAGCTTAGATCCCGCAGGGTGGTACGGCTACACCTTC

abundance: .
j_gene: TRBJ2-5
v_gene: TRBV7-2
d_gene: .
CDR3aa: CASSSGLGSETQYF
CDR3nt: TGTGCCAGCAGCTCCGGGCTAGGTAGCGAGACCCAGTACTTC

abundance: .
j_gene: TRBJ1-1
v_gene: TRBV28
d_gene: .
CDR3aa: CASSGSDSLDTEAFF
CDR3nt: TGTGCCAGCAGCGGGTCAGATTCTTTGGACACTGAAGCTTTCTTT

abundance: .
j_gene: TRBJ2-5
v_gene: TRBV6-1
d_gene: TRBD1
CDR3aa: CASSALGEAGGETQYF
CDR3nt: TGTGCCAGCAGTGCGCTGGGGGAAGCAGGGGGAGAGACCCAGTACTTC

abundance: .
j_gene: TRBJ2-2
v_gene: TRBV28
d_gene: .
CDR3aa: CASTPPLANTGELFF
CDR3nt: TGTGCCAGCACCCCTCCCCTCGCGAACACCGGGGAGCTGTTTTTT

abundance: .
j_gene: TRBJ2-1
v_gene: TRBV4-3
d_gene: TRBD2
CDR3aa: CASSTFSGSSYNEQFF
CDR3nt: TGCGCCAGCAGCACATTCAGCGGGAGCTCCTACAATGAGCAGTTCTTC

abundance: .
j_gene: TRBJ1-2
v_gene: TRBV29-1
d_gene: .
CDR3aa: CSAERGYGYTF
CDR3nt: TGCAGCGCGGAAAGGGGCTATGGCTACACCTTC

abundance: few
j_gene: TRBJ2-1
v_gene: TRBV5-1
d_gene: .
CDR3aa: CASSQQYNEQFF
CDR3nt: TGCGCCAGCAGCCAGCAATACAATGAGCAGTTCTTC

abundance: .
j_gene: TRBJ2-7
v_gene: TRBV5-5
d_gene: .
CDR3aa: CASSLEPSGYEQYF
CDR3nt: TGTGCCAGCAGCTTGGAGCCGAGTGGGTACGAGCAGTACTTC

abundance: .
j_gene: TRBJ1-4
v_gene: TRBV24-1
d_gene: .
CDR3aa: CATSDYLGQNNEKLFF
CDR3nt: TGTGCCACCAGTGATTACCTAGGACAGAATAATGAAAAACTGTTTTTT

abundance: .
j_gene: TRBJ2-3
v_gene: TRBV5-5
d_gene: TRBD1
CDR3aa: CASSLAGQGTDTQYF
CDR3nt: TGTGCCAGCAGCTTGGCGGGACAGGGGACAGATACGCAGTATTTT

abundance: .
j_gene: TRBJ2-2
v_gene: TRBV5-5
d_gene: .
CDR3aa: CASSLGGTVNTGELFF
CDR3nt: TGTGCCAGCAGCTTGGGCGGGACGGTGAACACCGGGGAGCTGTTTTTT

abundance: .
j_gene: TRBJ1-2
v_gene: TRBV6-2/TRBV6-3
d_gene: .
CDR3aa: CASSPRGTGAHYGYTF
CDR3nt: TGTGCCAGCAGTCCGAGGGGAACGGGGGCTCACTATGGCTACACCTTC

abundance: .
j_gene: TRBJ2-1
v_gene: TRBV19
d_gene: .
CDR3aa: CASSGPGAFNEQFF
CDR3nt: TGTGCCAGTAGTGGTCCGGGGGCCTTCAATGAGCAGTTCTTC

abundance: .
j_gene: TRBJ2-7
v_gene: TRBV13
d_gene: .
CDR3aa: CASSLRGSTSGQYF
CDR3nt: TGTGCCAGCAGCTTACGGGGATCCACATCTGGGCAGTACTTC

abundance: .
j_gene: TRBJ1-5
v_gene: TRBV18
d_gene: .
CDR3aa: CASSPGNGDQPQHF
CDR3nt: TGTGCCAGCTCACCAGGGAACGGGGATCAGCCCCAGCATTTT

abundance: .
j_gene: TRBJ2-1
v_gene: TRBV29-1
d_gene: TRBD1
CDR3aa: CSVDPGQGTNEQFF
CDR3nt: TGCAGCGTCGACCCGGGACAGGGAACCAATGAGCAGTTCTTC

abundance: .
j_gene: TRBJ2-7
v_gene: TRBV9
d_gene: TRBD2
CDR3aa: CASSPRAGTSAYEQYF
CDR3nt: TGTGCCAGCAGCCCGAGGGCCGGGACTAGCGCCTACGAGCAGTACTTC

abundance: .
j_gene: TRBJ2-7
v_gene: TRBV28
d_gene: TRBD1
CDR3aa: CASSPHGQGRISEQYF
CDR3nt: TGTGCCAGCAGTCCCCATGGACAGGGTAGAATCTCCGAGCAGTACTTC

abundance: .
j_gene: TRBJ1-2
v_gene: TRBV28
d_gene: .
CDR3aa: CASGRDYGYTF
CDR3nt: TGTGCCAGCGGCAGGGACTATGGCTACACCTTC